The clone carrying this T cell receptor (beta chain) appeared many times. TCRdb called the 5' RACE reads again in MiXCR, with one record for every CDR3 protein. This sample has about 29,000 distinct CDR3 sequences, with under 6% found just once. This sample is drawn from a study of early T cells in non-severe SARS-CoV-2 infection. CDR1 is MNHEY and CDR2 is SMNVEV in the germline V gene (reference sequence). CDR3 length: 16 amino acids. Losses at the gene ends were 5 bases for V and 1 base for J; bases not matched to a gene: 5. Specimen: whole blood. The rearrangement links TRBV27 to TRBJ2-5; TRBD1 matches 12 bases. This clonotype was obtained from an adult who was a healthcare worker with PCR-confirmed SARS-CoV-2 infection or an uninfected control (not recorded which). The CDR3 nucleotides are TGTGCCAGCAGTCCCGGGACAGGGGGCTTCCAAGAGACCCAGTACTTC. This translates into CASSPGTGGFQETQYF.